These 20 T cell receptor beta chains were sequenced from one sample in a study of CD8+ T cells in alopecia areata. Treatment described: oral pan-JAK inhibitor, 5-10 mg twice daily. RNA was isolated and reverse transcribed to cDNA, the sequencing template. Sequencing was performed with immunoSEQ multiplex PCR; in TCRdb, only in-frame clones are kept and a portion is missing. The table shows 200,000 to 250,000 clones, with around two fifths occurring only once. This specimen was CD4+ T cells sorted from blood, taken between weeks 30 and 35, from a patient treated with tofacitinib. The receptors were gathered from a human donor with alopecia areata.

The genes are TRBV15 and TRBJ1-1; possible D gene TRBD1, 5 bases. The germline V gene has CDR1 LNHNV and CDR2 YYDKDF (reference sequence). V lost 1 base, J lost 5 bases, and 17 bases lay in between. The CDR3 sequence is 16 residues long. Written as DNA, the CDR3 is TGTGCCACCAGCAGAGGTGCAGGCCAGGCAGGGACTGAAGCTTTCTTT. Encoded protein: CATSRGAGQAGTEAFF.

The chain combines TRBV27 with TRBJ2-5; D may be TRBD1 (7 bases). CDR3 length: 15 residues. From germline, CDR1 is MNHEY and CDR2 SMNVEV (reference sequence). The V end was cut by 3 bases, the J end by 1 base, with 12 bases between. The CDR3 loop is CASSLEGAAQETQYF. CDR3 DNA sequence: TGTGCCAGCAGTTTGGAGGGGGCGGCCCAAGAGACCCAGTACTTC.

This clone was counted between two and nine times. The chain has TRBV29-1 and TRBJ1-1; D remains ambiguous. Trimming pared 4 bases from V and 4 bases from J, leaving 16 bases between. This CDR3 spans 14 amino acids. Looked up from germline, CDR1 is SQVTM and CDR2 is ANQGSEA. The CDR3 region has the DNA TGCAGCGTTGTCCGGAGACAAGCGAGCACTGAAGCTTTCTTT. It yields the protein CSVVRRQASTEAFF.

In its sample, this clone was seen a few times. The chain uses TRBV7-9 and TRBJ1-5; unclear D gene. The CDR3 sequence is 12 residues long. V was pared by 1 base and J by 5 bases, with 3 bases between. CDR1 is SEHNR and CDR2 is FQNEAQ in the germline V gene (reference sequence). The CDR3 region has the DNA TGTGCCAGCAGCTTAGATCATCAGCCCCAGCATTTT. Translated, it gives CASSLDHQPQHF.

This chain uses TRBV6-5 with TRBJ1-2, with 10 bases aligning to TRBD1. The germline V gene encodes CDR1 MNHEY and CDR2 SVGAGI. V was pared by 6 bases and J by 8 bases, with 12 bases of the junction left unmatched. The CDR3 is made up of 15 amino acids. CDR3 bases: TGTGCCAGCAGGGACAGGGGGTCGGTACAACTAGGCTACACCTTC. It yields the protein CASRDRGSVQLGYTF.

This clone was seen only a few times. CDR3 loop: CASSTSLGPHTQYF. Here the CDR3 DNA reads TGTGCCAGTAGTACCTCTCTAGGACCGCATACGCAGTATTTT. This chain joins TRBV19 and TRBJ2-3; no firm D call. The V end lost 4 bases, the J end lost 7 bases, and 15 bases lay between the germline ends. Germline values: CDR1 LNHDA, CDR2 SQIVND (reference sequence). The CDR3 has 14 amino acids.

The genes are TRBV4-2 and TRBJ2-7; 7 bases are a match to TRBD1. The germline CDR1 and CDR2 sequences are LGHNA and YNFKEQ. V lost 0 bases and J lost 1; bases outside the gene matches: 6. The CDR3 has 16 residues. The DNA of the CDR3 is TGTGCCAGCAGCCAAGAGTCCGGGACAGTATCCTACGAGCAGTACTTC. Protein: CASSQESGTVSYEQYF.

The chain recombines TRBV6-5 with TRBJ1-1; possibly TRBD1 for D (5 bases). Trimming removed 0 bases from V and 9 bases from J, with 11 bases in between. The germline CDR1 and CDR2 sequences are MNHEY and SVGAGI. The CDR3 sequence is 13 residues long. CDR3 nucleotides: TGTGCCAGCAGTTACTCGAGGGACCACCAAGCTTTCTTT. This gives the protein CASSYSRDHQAFF.

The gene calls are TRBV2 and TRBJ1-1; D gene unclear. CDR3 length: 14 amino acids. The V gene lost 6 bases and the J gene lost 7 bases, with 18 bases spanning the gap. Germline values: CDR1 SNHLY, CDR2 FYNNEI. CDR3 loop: CASSSSGVRGEAFF. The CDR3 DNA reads TGTGCCAGCAGCTCATCTGGGGTACGGGGTGAAGCTTTCTTT.

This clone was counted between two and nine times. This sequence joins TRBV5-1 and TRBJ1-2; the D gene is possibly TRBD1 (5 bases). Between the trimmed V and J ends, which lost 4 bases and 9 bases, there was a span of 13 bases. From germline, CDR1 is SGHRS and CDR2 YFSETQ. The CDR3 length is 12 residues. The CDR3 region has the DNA TGCGCCAGCAGCGTGGGACCTCCCAGCTACACCTTC. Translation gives CASSVGPPSYTF.

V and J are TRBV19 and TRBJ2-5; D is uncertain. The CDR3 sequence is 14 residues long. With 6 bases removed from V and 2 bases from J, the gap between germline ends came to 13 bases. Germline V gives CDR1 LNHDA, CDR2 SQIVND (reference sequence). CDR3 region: CASRMTWEQETQYF. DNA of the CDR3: TGTGCCAGTAGGATGACATGGGAACAAGAGACCCAGTACTTC.

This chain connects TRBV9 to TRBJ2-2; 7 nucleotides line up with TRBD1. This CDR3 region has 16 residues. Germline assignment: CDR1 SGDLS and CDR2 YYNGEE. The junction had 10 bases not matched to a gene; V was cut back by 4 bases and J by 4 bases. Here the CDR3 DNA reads TGTGCCAGCAGCCCACGAGGGGGACAGCTCACCGGGGAGCTGTTTTTT. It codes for CASSPRGGQLTGELFF.

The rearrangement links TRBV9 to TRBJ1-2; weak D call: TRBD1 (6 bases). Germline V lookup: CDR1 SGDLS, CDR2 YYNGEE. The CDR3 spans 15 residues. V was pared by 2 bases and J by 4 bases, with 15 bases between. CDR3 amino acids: CASSVDPDSFYGYTF. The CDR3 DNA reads TGTGCCAGCAGCGTCGATCCGGACAGCTTCTATGGCTACACCTTC.

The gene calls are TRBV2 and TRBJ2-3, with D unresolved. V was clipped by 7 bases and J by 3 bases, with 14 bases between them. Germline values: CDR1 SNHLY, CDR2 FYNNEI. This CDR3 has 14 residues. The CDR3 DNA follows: TGTGCCAGCAAGGCCTCCGAAGGAACAGATACGCAGTATTTT. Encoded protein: CASKASEGTDTQYF.

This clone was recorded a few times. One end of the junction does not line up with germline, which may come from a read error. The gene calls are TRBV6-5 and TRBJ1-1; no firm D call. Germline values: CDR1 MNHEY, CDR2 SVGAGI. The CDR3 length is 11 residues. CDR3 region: CASSSTSDRVF. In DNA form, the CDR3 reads TGTGCCAGCAGTTCCACCTCGGACCGGGTGTTT.

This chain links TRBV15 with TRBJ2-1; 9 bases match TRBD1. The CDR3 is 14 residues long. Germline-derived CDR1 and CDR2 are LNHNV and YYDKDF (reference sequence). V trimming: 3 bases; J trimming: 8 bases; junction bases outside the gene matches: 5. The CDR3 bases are TGTGCCACCAGCAGCCACAGGGGGCTAGATGAGCAGTTCTTC. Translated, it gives CATSSHRGLDEQFF.

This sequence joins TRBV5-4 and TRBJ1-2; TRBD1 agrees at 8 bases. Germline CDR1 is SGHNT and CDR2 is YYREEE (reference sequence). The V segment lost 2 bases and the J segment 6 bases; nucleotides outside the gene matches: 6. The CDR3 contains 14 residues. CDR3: CASSFDRGLNGYTF. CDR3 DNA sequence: TGTGCCAGCAGCTTCGACAGGGGATTGAATGGCTACACCTTC.

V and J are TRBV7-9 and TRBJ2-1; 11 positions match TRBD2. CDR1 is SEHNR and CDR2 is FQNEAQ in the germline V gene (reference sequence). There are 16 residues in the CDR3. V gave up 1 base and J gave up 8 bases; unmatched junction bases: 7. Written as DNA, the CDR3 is TGTGCCAGCAGCTTAGGCACTAGCGGGAGTGGGGATGAGCAGTTCTTC. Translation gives CASSLGTSGSGDEQFF.

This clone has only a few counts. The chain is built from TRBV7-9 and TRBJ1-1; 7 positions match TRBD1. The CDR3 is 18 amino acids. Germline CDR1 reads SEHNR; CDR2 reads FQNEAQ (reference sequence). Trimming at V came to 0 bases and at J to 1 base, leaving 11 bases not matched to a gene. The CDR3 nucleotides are TGTGCCAGCAGCTTAGCCCGTTTAGGGGACAGCAGGAACACTGAAGCTTTCTTT. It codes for CASSLARLGDSRNTEAFF.

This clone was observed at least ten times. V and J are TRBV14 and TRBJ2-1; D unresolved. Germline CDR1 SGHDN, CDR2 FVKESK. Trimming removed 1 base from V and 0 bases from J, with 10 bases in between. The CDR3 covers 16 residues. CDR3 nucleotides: TGTGCCAGCAGCCAAGTTGGGCAGCTCTCCTACAATGAGCAGTTCTTC. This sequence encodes CASSQVGQLSYNEQFF.